This record looks at one T cell receptor beta chain sequence and its context. This record belongs to a study of blood T cell repertoires in COVID-19. At the level of the study: Cohort 3 recovered donors had two negative PCRs, clearance, or symptom resolution. Specimens from acute and convalescent COVID-19 originated in the United States, Italy and Spain.

V lost 6 bases, J lost 7 bases, and 7 bases stayed unmatched. Per germline, CDR1 SNHLY and CDR2 FYNNEI. The CDR3 consists of 14 residues. The table came from immunoSEQ multiplex PCR; TCRdb's copy has only in-frame clones and leaves some out. Counted here are around 360,000 clones, more than 70% occurring once; the ten biggest clones make up approximately 1.9%. V usage is TRBV2 and J usage is TRBJ1-4, with 8 positions matching TRBD1. The receptor comes from a middle-aged man in a cohort exposed to, infected with or recovered from COVID-19 (not recorded which). The sequenced sample was PBMCs or T cells enriched from blood (not recorded which). The CDR3 loop is CASSEQGDGEKLFF. CDR3 nucleotides: TGTGCCAGCAGCGAACAGGGGGATGGTGAAAAACTGTTTTTT.